A single sample gave rise to the 19 T cell receptor beta chains below, sequenced in a study of shared clonotypes between healthy human individuals. This table comes from immunoSEQ multiplex PCR, and its TCRdb copy is limited to in-frame clones, with some not included. The top ten clones hold roughly 0.13% of a sample with 2 million or so clones, 90% to 95% of them seen once. What was sequenced was naive CD4+ T cells sorted from blood. Noted subset: CD45RA+ positively selected. The receptors stem from a man aged 18 to 29 in good health.

The chain joins TRBV5-1 to TRBJ2-3, with 10 nucleotides matching TRBD1. V shed 0 bases and J 5 bases; nucleotides not matched to a gene: 3. This CDR3 is 15 amino acids long. Per the germline V gene, CDR1 is SGHRS and CDR2 is YFSETQ. The CDR3 spells CASSLGQGAQDTQYF. In DNA, the CDR3 is TGCGCCAGCAGCTTGGGACAGGGGGCCCAAGATACGCAGTATTTT.

The chain has TRBV27 and TRBJ2-1; D is perhaps TRBD2 (5 bases). In germline, CDR1 is MNHEY, CDR2 SMNVEV (reference sequence). V was shortened by 8 bases and J by 0 bases, with 14 bases between the two germline ends. The CDR3 contains 15 residues. CDR3 sequence (DNA): TGTGCCAGCGCCACCGGGGTAAGCTCCTACAATGAGCAGTTCTTC. Translating gives CASATGVSSYNEQFF.

The chain employs TRBV5-5 and TRBJ1-3; no clear D gene. V was shortened by 0 bases and J by 0 bases, with 10 bases between the two germline ends. There are 16 residues in the CDR3. Germline V lookup: CDR1 SGHKS, CDR2 YYEKEE (reference sequence). The DNA for the CDR3 is TGTGCCAGCAGCTTGGTTGGATCTAGCTCTGGAAACACCATATATTTT. Amino acids: CASSLVGSSSGNTIYF.

In this sample, this clone turned up once. This chain joins TRBV19 and TRBJ1-5, with 8 bases matching TRBD1. Unmatched junction bases numbered 3, after V lost 6 bases and J lost 2 bases. This CDR3 comprises 14 residues. Germline V gene sequence: CDR1 LNHDA, CDR2 SQIVND (reference sequence). CDR3 DNA: TGTGCCAGTAGGGCAGGGGGCGGCAATCAGCCCCAGCATTTT. Its protein is CASRAGGGNQPQHF.

Details on this clone: The same CDR3 also results from other DNA sequences found in this sample. The rearrangement joins TRBV18 to TRBJ1-1; D is possibly TRBD1 (5 bases). Germline loops: CDR1 KGHSH, CDR2 LQKENI. Trimming pared 1 base from V and 1 base from J, leaving 7 bases between. The CDR3 extends over 14 amino acids. CDR3 amino acids: CASSPQGKNTEAFF. The DNA of the CDR3 is TGTGCCAGCTCACCACAGGGGAAGAACACTGAAGCTTTCTTT.

Worth noting for this clone: The sample carries other DNA sequences with the same CDR3. The chain employs TRBV6-6 and TRBJ1-1; possibly TRBD1 for D (6 bases). This CDR3 has 14 residues. CDR1 is MNHNY, CDR2 SVGAGI, per germline (reference sequence). Trimming took off 4 bases at V and 0 bases at J, with 9 bases between the two ends. DNA of the CDR3: TGTGCCAGCAGTTTGACAGGTGTGAACACTGAAGCTTTCTTT. Its translation is CASSLTGVNTEAFF.

As regards this clone: Other DNA sequences in the sample encode the same CDR3. The gene calls are TRBV11-2 and TRBJ1-2; D gene unclear. Trimming removed 0 bases from V and 0 bases from J, with 5 bases in between. Germline CDR1 reads SGHAT; CDR2 reads FQNNGV. This CDR3 spans 14 amino acids. The CDR3 loop reads CASSLDGANYGYTF. CDR3 DNA sequence: TGTGCCAGCAGCTTAGATGGGGCTAACTATGGCTACACCTTC.

This clone was seen a single time. V usage is TRBV7-2 and J usage is TRBJ1-5; TRBD1 aligns across 7 bases. Germline CDR1 reads SGHTA; CDR2 reads FQGNSA. The CDR3 totals 16 residues. V was clipped by 1 base and J by 2 bases; unmatched bases: 5. CDR3 coding DNA: TGTGCCAGCAGCTTAGAAACCACAGGGGGCAATCAGCCCCAGCATTTT. It yields the protein CASSLETTGGNQPQHF.

This chain joins TRBV6-6 and TRBJ1-2; 9 bases are shared with TRBD1. After removal of 6 bases from V and 8 bases from J, the junction contained 10 bases not matched to a gene. Germline lookup yields CDR1 MNHNY and CDR2 SVGAGI (reference sequence). The CDR3 contains 14 residues. CDR3 protein: CASSNQQGARGYTF. The CDR3 nucleotides read TGTGCCAGCAGCAACCAACAGGGGGCGAGAGGCTACACCTTC.

The chain is built from TRBV28 and TRBJ2-7; 9 bases align to TRBD1. Germline V gene sequence: CDR1 MDHEN, CDR2 SYDVKM. V lost 8 bases to trimming and J lost 1 base; unmatched junction nucleotides: 12. There are 16 residues in the CDR3. The CDR3 reads CASRSPPGTGSYEQYF. The CDR3 nucleotides read TGTGCCAGCCGATCACCGCCGGGGACAGGGTCCTACGAGCAGTACTTC.

This chain connects TRBV27 to TRBJ2-2; 7 positions match TRBD2. The trim removed 5 bases at V and 4 bases at J, leaving 7 bases unmatched. This CDR3 has 15 amino acids. Looked up from germline, CDR1 is MNHEY and CDR2 is SMNVEV (reference sequence). The DNA of the CDR3 is TGTGCCAGCAGTCTGAGACCTAGCGGCACCGGGGAGCTGTTTTTT. Translating it yields CASSLRPSGTGELFF.

The chain links TRBV30 to TRBJ2-3; D not certain. The CDR3 totals 15 residues. The V and J ends lost 2 bases and 2 bases respectively, with 14 bases between them. Germline V lookup: CDR1 GTSNPN, CDR2 SVGIG (reference sequence). CDR3 in amino acids: CAWSLHSGDTDTQYF. The CDR3 DNA follows: TGTGCCTGGAGTCTCCACTCGGGCGACACAGATACGCAGTATTTT. The full variable domain, rest sourced from reference TRBV30 and TRBJ2-3, is SQTIHQWPATLVQPVGSPLSLECTVEGTSNPNLYWYRQAAGRGLQLLFYSVGIGQISSEVPQNLSASRPQDRQFILSSKKLLLSDSGFYLCAWSLHSGDTDTQYFGPGTRLTVL.

The V and J genes are TRBV7-8 and TRBJ1-3, with D unclear. This CDR3 is 17 amino acids long. Trimming took 0 bases from V and 0 from J, leaving 12 bases between them. Germline V gene data show CDR1 as SGHVS and CDR2 as FQNEAQ. In DNA, the CDR3 is TGTGCCAGCAGCTTAGCCGGCACAGTCCGCTCTGGAAACACCATATATTTT. Its translation: CASSLAGTVRSGNTIYF.

The rearrangement uses TRBV6-1 and TRBJ2-2; 8 nucleotides match TRBD2. The J segment lost 5 bases and the V segment lost 4 bases, leaving 9 bases of the junction unmatched. From germline, CDR1 is MNHNS and CDR2 SASEGT. CDR3 size: 16 residues. The DNA of the CDR3 is TGTGCCAGCAGTGCAATGGGCGGGAGGTCGACCGGGGAGCTGTTTTTT. The encoded protein is CASSAMGGRSTGELFF.

This clone was counted a few times. The chain combines TRBV19 with TRBJ1-2; D is unclear. V was shortened by 2 bases and J by 4 bases, with 11 bases between the two germline ends. This CDR3 has 14 amino acids. CDR1 is LNHDA, CDR2 SQIVND, per germline (reference sequence). The CDR3 spells CASSIIAPVYGYTF. The CDR3 coding sequence is TGTGCCAGTAGTATAATCGCGCCCGTCTATGGCTACACCTTC.

J is TRBJ2-7 and V is TRBV10-2; 9 bases match TRBD2. V trimming: 2 bases; J trimming: 1 base; junction bases outside the gene matches: 6. The CDR3 is made up of 16 amino acids. Germline V lookup: CDR1 WSHSY, CDR2 SAAADI. The CDR3 coding sequence is TGCGCCAGCAGTGAGGGTTTGACTAGCGGATCCTACGAGCAGTACTTC. This translates into CASSEGLTSGSYEQYF.

The rearrangement links TRBV7-6 to TRBJ2-7, with D perhaps TRBD1 or TRBD2 (7 bases each). Germline V gene lookup returns CDR1 SGHVS and CDR2 FNYEAQ. V dropped 5 bases and J dropped 7 bases, with 21 bases sitting between them. The CDR3 consists of 15 residues. The CDR3 sequence is CASSPYQGGGWEQYF. The CDR3 coding sequence is TGTGCCAGCAGCCCCTATCAGGGGGGAGGGTGGGAGCAGTACTTC. The full variable domain, rest sourced from reference TRBV7-6 and TRBJ2-7, is GAGVSQSPRYKVTKRGQDVALRCDPISGHVSLYWYRQALGQGPEFLTYFNYEAQQDKSGLPNDRFSAERPEGSISTLTIQRTEQRDSAMYRCASSPYQGGGWEQYFGPGTRLTVT.

The V and J genes are TRBV2 and TRBJ1-2, with a possible D match to TRBD1 (6 bases). The length of the CDR3 is 12 residues. The germline V gene has CDR1 SNHLY and CDR2 FYNNEI. V lost 9 bases and J lost 4, with 12 bases in between. CDR3 protein: CARTTGSYGYTF. The CDR3 region has the DNA TGTGCCAGAACCACAGGGAGCTATGGCTACACCTTC.

This clone was picked up many times. Distinct nucleotide sequences in the sample also encode this CDR3. V gene TRBV18 combines with J gene TRBJ2-7; 14 nucleotides align to TRBD2. The germline V gene has CDR1 KGHSH and CDR2 LQKENI. This CDR3 contains 15 residues. V trimming: 5 bases; J trimming: 6 bases; junction bases outside the gene matches: 6. CDR3 amino acids: CASSLGLAGVGEQYF. The CDR3 nucleotides read TGTGCCAGCTCATTGGGACTAGCGGGAGTGGGCGAGCAGTACTTC.